These T cell receptor beta chains were read from a single sample in a study of CD8+ T cells in alopecia areata. The table came from immunoSEQ multiplex PCR; TCRdb's copy has only in-frame clones and leaves some out. This table has about 180,000 clones, less than 70% appearing once. The sample consisted of CD8+ T cells sorted from blood, taken at week 24, from a patient treated with tofacitinib. The receptors stem from a human donor with alopecia areata. The CDR3 runs from the conserved cysteine through the conserved F or W. Fields, in order: V gene, D gene, J gene, clone size, CDR3 DNA, CDR3 protein. D genes are given only for firm matches. Expanded clones are given a class, and other clones once, few, many or no size at all.

v_call: TRBV5-6
d_call: -
j_call: TRBJ1-2
clone_size: -
cdr3_nt: TGTGCCAGCAGCTCATCTCAGGAGACTAACTATGGCTACACCTTC
cdr3_aa: CASSSSQETNYGYTF

v_call: TRBV6-1
d_call: TRBD1
j_call: TRBJ2-1
clone_size: many
cdr3_nt: TGTGCCACTACCGGGACAGGGTTCAATGAGCAGTTCTTC
cdr3_aa: CATTGTGFNEQFF

v_call: TRBV29-1
d_call: -
j_call: TRBJ1-1
clone_size: few
cdr3_nt: TGCAGCGCAATTATGAACACTGAAGCTTTCTTT
cdr3_aa: CSAIMNTEAFF

v_call: TRBV19
d_call: -
j_call: TRBJ1-5
clone_size: -
cdr3_nt: TGTGCCAGTAGTATTCGTTCAGGGGGCAATCAGCCCCAGCATTTT
cdr3_aa: CASSIRSGGNQPQHF

v_call: TRBV2
d_call: -
j_call: TRBJ1-5
clone_size: few
cdr3_nt: TGTGCCAGCAGTGAAAAGCGGCACAGCAATCAGCCCCAGCATTTT
cdr3_aa: CASSEKRHSNQPQHF

v_call: TRBV5-1
d_call: -
j_call: TRBJ1-3
clone_size: -
cdr3_nt: TGCGCCAGCAGCCCTACAGGCTCTGGAAACACCATATATTTT
cdr3_aa: CASSPTGSGNTIYF

v_call: TRBV25-1
d_call: TRBD1
j_call: TRBJ1-2
clone_size: -
cdr3_nt: TGTGCCAGCAGCCTCAGACAGGGAAAGGGCTACACCTTC
cdr3_aa: CASSLRQGKGYTF

v_call: TRBV9
d_call: -
j_call: TRBJ2-2
clone_size: -
cdr3_nt: TGTGCCAGCAGCGCTCAACAGAGCGCCGGGGAGCTGTTTTTT
cdr3_aa: CASSAQQSAGELFF

v_call: TRBV29-1
d_call: TRBD1
j_call: TRBJ2-7
clone_size: few
cdr3_nt: TGCAGCGTTGAGATACTAGATCCCTACAGGGGTCTCCACGAGCAGTACTTC
cdr3_aa: CSVEILDPYRGLHEQYF

v_call: TRBV10-2
d_call: -
j_call: TRBJ1-2
clone_size: few
cdr3_nt: TGCGCCAGCAGTGAGGACAGGCGAGCTAACTATGGCTACACCTTC
cdr3_aa: CASSEDRRANYGYTF

v_call: TRBV30
d_call: -
j_call: TRBJ1-1
clone_size: -
cdr3_nt: TGTGCCTGCCTCCAAGGGGGGAACACTGAAGCTTTCTTT
cdr3_aa: CACLQGGNTEAFF

v_call: TRBV10-3
d_call: -
j_call: TRBJ2-3
clone_size: few
cdr3_nt: TGTGCCATCAGTGAGTCGACCTCCACAGATACGCAGTATTTT
cdr3_aa: CAISESTSTDTQYF

v_call: TRBV11-3
d_call: -
j_call: TRBJ2-7
clone_size: -
cdr3_nt: TGTGCCAGCAGCTATCGGCAGGGAGGCCACGAGCAGTACTTC
cdr3_aa: CASSYRQGGHEQYF

v_call: TRBV30
d_call: TRBD1
j_call: TRBJ1-2
clone_size: -
cdr3_nt: TGTGCCTGGAGTCGAACAGGGGAGGGGATTGACTATGGCTACACCTTC
cdr3_aa: CAWSRTGEGIDYGYTF

v_call: TRBV4-3
d_call: -
j_call: TRBJ1-6
clone_size: -
cdr3_nt: TGCGCCAGCAGCCAAGGACAGAATAATTCACCCCTCCACTTT
cdr3_aa: CASSQGQNNSPLHF

v_call: TRBV19
d_call: TRBD1
j_call: TRBJ1-2
clone_size: -
cdr3_nt: TGTGCCAGTAACCAGGGGGCGCTTGGCTACACCTTC
cdr3_aa: CASNQGALGYTF